Below are 32 T cell receptor beta chains sequenced from a single sample in a study of blood T cell repertoires in COVID-19. Here immunoSEQ multiplex PCR was the method, and the copy in TCRdb shows in-frame clones only, minus some. This table holds fewer than 130,000 clones, 88% found once. Sequenced sample: peripheral blood. The source of these receptors is a woman in her fifties or sixties with acute or convalescent COVID-19.

On this clone itself: At the DNA level, this CDR3 is encoded by other sequences in the same sample as well. CDR3 in DNA: TGTGCCAGCAGCCTCGGACAGGGGGGAGAGACCCAGTACTTC. Its translation: CASSLGQGGETQYF. J is TRBJ2-5 and V is TRBV5-5, with 10 bases fitting TRBD1. Looked up from germline, CDR1 is SGHKS and CDR2 is YYEKEE (reference sequence). This CDR3 is built from 14 residues. The junction had 4 bases not matched to a gene; V was cut back by 4 bases and J by 4 bases.

The chain combines TRBV5-1 with TRBJ1-4; 8 nucleotides agree with TRBD1. Germline CDR1 is SGHRS and CDR2 is YFSETQ. The V gene end was trimmed by 3 bases and the J gene end by 4 bases; junction bases not matched to a gene: 5. The CDR3 extends over 15 amino acids. The CDR3 DNA reads as TGCGCCAGCAGCTCCCGGACAGGGAATAATGAAAAACTGTTTTTT. The encoded protein is CASSSRTGNNEKLFF.

The rearrangement uses TRBV7-2 and TRBJ2-1; no definite D call. Deletions cut 5 bases from V and 9 bases from J, with 20 bases between. The CDR3 loop spans 15 amino acids. Germline-derived CDR1 and CDR2 are SGHTA and FQGNSA. Here the CDR3 DNA reads TGTGCCAGCAGCCCCGACCGTGGCCGCCGCGGTGAGCAGTTCTTC. This translates into CASSPDRGRRGEQFF.

The DNA of the CDR3 is TGTGCCAGCAGCTTACTACAGTCGTACCAAGAGACCCAGTACTTC. Its protein is CASSLLQSYQETQYF. V gene TRBV11-1 combines with J gene TRBJ2-5; D call uncertain. In germline, CDR1 is SGHAT, CDR2 FQDESV (reference sequence). V shed 2 bases and J shed 0 bases, with 10 bases lying between them. The CDR3 sequence is 15 residues long.

The chain is built from TRBV19 and TRBJ1-2, with 9 bases fitting TRBD1. The CDR3 is 14 residues long. J was trimmed by 7 bases and V by 5 bases; bases with no gene match: 8. Looked up from germline, CDR1 is LNHDA and CDR2 is SQIVND (reference sequence). The CDR3 bases are TGTGCCAGTAGTTTCCAAGGGGGACAGGGTGGCTACACCTTC. It codes for CASSFQGGQGGYTF.

This sequence joins TRBV5-8 and TRBJ2-3; 9 bases line up with TRBD2. Germline V lookup: CDR1 SGHTS, CDR2 YDEGEE. J gave up 1 base and V 3 bases, and 6 bases lay outside the gene matches. This CDR3 comprises 16 residues. The CDR3 loop reads CASSYTRTSGTDTQYF. In DNA, the CDR3 is TGTGCCAGCAGCTACACAAGGACTAGCGGCACAGATACGCAGTATTTT.

V usage is TRBV24-1 and J usage is TRBJ2-2, with D possibly being TRBD2 (7 bases). The CDR3 consists of 16 residues. V was cut by 4 bases and J by 6 bases, with 17 bases left in between. Germline CDR1 is KGHDR and CDR2 is SFDVKD. CDR3 DNA: TGTGCCACCAGTGACCTGGGGGGGCGCCCCCCCGGGGAGCTGTTTTTT. It encodes CATSDLGGRPPGELFF.

The chain uses TRBV6-1 and TRBJ2-1, with 7 nucleotides matching TRBD1. CDR3 size: 16 residues. Looked up from germline, CDR1 is MNHNS and CDR2 is SASEGT. J was trimmed by 4 bases and V by 2 bases; bases with no gene match: 8. The CDR3 sequence: CASSETMTGPYNEQFF. As DNA, the CDR3 is TGTGCCAGCAGTGAAACGATGACAGGGCCGTACAATGAGCAGTTCTTC.

The V call is TRBV5-1, the J call TRBJ2-2; 9 nucleotides match TRBD1. The CDR3 contains 16 residues. V lost 0 bases to trimming and J lost 6 bases; unmatched junction nucleotides: 6. The germline gives CDR1 SGHRS, CDR2 YFSETQ. CDR3 DNA sequence: TGCGCCAGCAGCTTGGTTACAGGGGGCCTCGCCGGGGAGCTGTTTTTT. It codes for CASSLVTGGLAGELFF. The entire variable domain, with the rest obtained from reference TRBV5-1 and TRBJ2-2, is as follows: KAGVTQTPRYLIKTRGQQVTLSCSPISGHRSVSWYQQTPGQGLQFLFEYFSETQRNKGNFPGRFSGRQFSNSRSEMNVSTLELGDSALYLCASSLVTGGLAGELFFGEGSRLTVL.

The chain has TRBV6-5 and TRBJ2-2, with 8 bases identical to TRBD1. The CDR3 consists of 13 residues. Germline V gives CDR1 MNHEY, CDR2 SVGAGI. Trimming at V came to 7 bases and at J to 5 bases, leaving 3 bases not matched to a gene. The CDR3 sequence is CASKDRGTGELFF. The CDR3 nucleotides read TGTGCCAGCAAAGACAGGGGAACCGGGGAGCTGTTTTTT.

The chain uses TRBV29-1 and TRBJ2-7; D is possibly TRBD2 (6 bases). The CDR3 has 11 residues. V shed 4 bases and J shed 3 bases, with 7 bases lying between them. The germline CDR1 and CDR2 sequences are SQVTM and ANQGSEA. CDR3 loop: CSVATSYEQYF. Written as DNA, the CDR3 is TGCAGCGTTGCGACTAGCTACGAGCAGTACTTC.

The CDR3 loop reads CASSSLDRGRNTEAFF. For the CDR3, the DNA is TGTGCCAGCAGCTCACTGGACAGGGGGCGAAACACTGAAGCTTTCTTT. The chain recombines TRBV7-9 with TRBJ1-1, with 11 positions matching TRBD1. With V trimmed by 4 bases and J by 2 bases, 6 bases remained unmatched. The V gene's germline CDR1 is SEHNR and CDR2 FQNEAQ (reference sequence). This CDR3 is 16 amino acids long.

The genes are TRBV6-6 and TRBJ2-7, with TRBD1 as a possible D gene (6 bases). CDR3 size: 15 residues. From germline, CDR1 is MNHNY and CDR2 SVGAGI (reference sequence). Trimming took off 4 bases at V and 2 bases at J, with 15 bases between the two ends. The CDR3 loop is CASSSDRGGPYEQYF. CDR3 DNA sequence: TGTGCCAGCAGTTCCGACCGAGGGGGTCCCTACGAGCAGTACTTC.

With respect to this clone: This could be a read error, since a much larger clone is one nucleotide away. The genes are TRBV3-1 (or the pseudogene TRBV3-2) and TRBJ1-1, with TRBD1 matching 7 bases. There are 13 residues in the CDR3. The germline CDR1 and CDR2 sequences are LGHDT and YNNKEL (reference sequence). V lost 5 bases and J lost 1; bases outside the gene matches: 1. This chain's CDR3 is CASSWTGNTEAFF. The DNA for the CDR3 is TGTGCCAGCAGCTGGACAGGGAACACTGAAGCTTTCTTT.

The chain links TRBV13 to TRBJ2-7; 13 bases align to TRBD2. Germline V gives CDR1 PRHDT, CDR2 FYEKMQ (reference sequence). The CDR3 covers 15 residues. V shed 2 bases and J 2 bases; nucleotides not matched to a gene: 0. The CDR3 region is CASSLTSGRAYEQYF. The CDR3, as DNA: TGTGCCAGCAGCTTAACTAGCGGGAGGGCCTACGAGCAGTACTTC.

This sequence joins TRBV7-6 and TRBJ2-7; 13 bases are a match to TRBD2. CDR1 and CDR2 from the germline V gene are SGHVS and FNYEAQ. With V trimmed by 5 bases and J by 5 bases, 9 bases remained unmatched. The CDR3 is 16 amino acids. In nucleotides, the CDR3 is TGTGCCAGCAGCCCACTCACTAGCGGGAGGGGCGACGAGCAGTACTTC. It is translated as CASSPLTSGRGDEQYF.

This clone was detected many times. The identical CDR3 is also encoded by other nucleotide sequences in the sample. The chain carries TRBV5-5 and TRBJ1-4; 8 bases match TRBD1. Germline lookup yields CDR1 SGHKS and CDR2 YYEKEE (reference sequence). V lost 0 bases and J lost 4; bases outside the gene matches: 2. CDR3 length equals 15 residues. The CDR3 DNA reads as TGTGCCAGCAGCTTGGAAGACAGGGGTAATGAAAAACTGTTTTTT. Translated: CASSLEDRGNEKLFF.

The chain has TRBV18 and TRBJ2-6; 7 bases fit TRBD1. The V gene's germline CDR1 is KGHSH and CDR2 LQKENI. The CDR3 runs 17 residues. The trim removed 4 bases at V and 5 bases at J, leaving 11 bases unmatched. The CDR3 DNA sequence: TGTGCCAGCTCACTTCAGGGCGCCAGGGGGAGGGCCAACGTCCTGACTTTC. Encoded protein: CASSLQGARGRANVLTF.

This rearrangement joins TRBV18 to TRBJ2-3, with a tentative D call TRBD1 (5 bases). The CDR3 runs 14 residues. Per the germline V gene, CDR1 is KGHSH and CDR2 is LQKENI. Trimming removed 2 bases from V and 0 bases from J, with 6 bases in between. CDR3 sequence: CASSPRQSTDTQYF. CDR3 nucleotide sequence: TGTGCCAGCTCACCAAGACAGAGCACAGATACGCAGTATTTT.

The CDR3 reads CASSPGGGYNEQFF. The DNA of the CDR3 is TGTGCCAGCAGTCCGGGGGGGGGATACAATGAGCAGTTCTTC. This chain links TRBV6-5 with TRBJ2-1, with 8 nucleotides matching TRBD2. This CDR3 region has 14 residues. Germline-derived CDR1 and CDR2 are MNHEY and SVGAGI. The V and J ends lost 5 bases and 4 bases, in that order; junction bases with no gene match: 4.

The chain uses TRBV5-4 and TRBJ2-1, with 7 bases matching TRBD1. J was trimmed by 7 bases and V by 4 bases; bases with no gene match: 14. The CDR3 consists of 16 residues. The germline V gene encodes CDR1 SGHNT and CDR2 YYREEE (reference sequence). The CDR3 bases are TGTGCCAGCAGCCCGCCGGGGACAGTAAAGGGGAATGAGCAGTTCTTC. Its protein product is CASSPPGTVKGNEQFF.

The rearrangement joins TRBV25-1 to TRBJ2-3; tentative D call: TRBD1 (6 bases). Trimming left V 6 bases short and J 6 bases short, with 10 bases between. The CDR3 has 12 amino acids. The germline V gene encodes CDR1 MGHDK and CDR2 SYGVNS. CDR3 region: CASSLQGDTQYF. In DNA, the CDR3 is TGTGCCAGCAGCCTACAGGGCGATACGCAGTATTTT.

This clone came up once. V is TRBV7-6 and J is TRBJ2-7, with D possibly being TRBD2 (5 bases). V lost 5 bases and J 5 bases, leaving 16 bases between the germline ends. CDR1 and CDR2 (germline): SGHVS, FNYEAQ. The length of the CDR3 is 14 residues. The CDR3 region is CASSLPARANEQYF. CDR3 nucleotides: TGTGCCAGCAGCCTCCCCGCGAGGGCTAACGAGCAGTACTTC.

The chain is built from TRBV3-1 (or the pseudogene TRBV3-2) and TRBJ1-2; 7 positions match TRBD1. Germline CDR1 reads LGHDT; CDR2 reads YNNKEL (reference sequence). V lost 6 bases and J lost 3; bases outside the gene matches: 1. The CDR3 totals 12 residues. In DNA, the CDR3 is TGTGCCAGCAGTGGACAGGACTATGGCTACACCTTC. This translates into CASSGQDYGYTF.

The CDR3 nucleotides are TGCAGCGTTTTGCTAGCGGGAAGCCACACCGGGGAGCTGTTTTTT. Translation: CSVLLAGSHTGELFF. The chain combines TRBV29-1 with TRBJ2-2; 9 positions agree with TRBD2. This CDR3 is built from 15 residues. With V trimmed by 5 bases and J by 3 bases, 7 bases remained unmatched. Germline assignment: CDR1 SQVTM and CDR2 ANQGSEA.

The rearrangement uses TRBV2 and TRBJ1-1; 8 positions agree with TRBD1. Germline assignment: CDR1 SNHLY and CDR2 FYNNEI. The V segment lost 8 bases and the J segment 5 bases; nucleotides outside the gene matches: 10. The CDR3 totals 14 residues. CDR3 sequence: CASVRRTGRTEAFF. The CDR3 nucleotides read TGTGCCAGCGTTCGGAGGACAGGGAGGACTGAAGCTTTCTTT.

This chain connects TRBV6-5 to TRBJ2-7; 7 bases are shared with TRBD2. V gave up 0 bases and J gave up 0 bases; unmatched junction bases: 2. This CDR3 comprises 15 residues. Germline CDR1 and CDR2: MNHEY and SVGAGI. CDR3 nucleotides: TGTGCCAGCAGTTACTCCGGGGGGATCTCCTACGAGCAGTACTTC. Its protein product is CASSYSGGISYEQYF.

The J gene is TRBJ2-7, the V gene TRBV6-5; D perhaps matches TRBD1 (5 bases). The CDR3 has 15 amino acids. The germline V gene has CDR1 MNHEY and CDR2 SVGAGI. V was shortened by 5 bases and J by 0 bases, with 14 bases between the two germline ends. The CDR3 nucleotides are TGTGCCAGCAGTCGGGTGACAGTTAACTCCTACGAGCAGTACTTC. It specifies CASSRVTVNSYEQYF.

This chain connects TRBV6-6 to TRBJ2-2; D unresolved. The CDR3 length is 13 residues. Germline V CDR1 and CDR2: MNHNY, SVGAGI (reference sequence). V lost 4 bases and J lost 2, with 5 bases in between. The CDR3 bases are TGTGCCAGCAGTTTTAGAAACACCGGGGAGCTGTTTTTT. Its protein product is CASSFRNTGELFF.

Comments on this clone: Other DNA sequences within the sample encode an identical CDR3. This chain links TRBV18 with TRBJ2-1, with D possibly TRBD2 on 6 matching bases. The germline V gene encodes CDR1 KGHSH and CDR2 LQKENI. This CDR3 contains 16 residues. Trimming left V 1 base short and J 0 bases short, with 10 bases between. The CDR3 DNA reads TGTGCCAGCTCACCACGTCGGGGGAGCTCCTACAATGAGCAGTTCTTC. As protein: CASSPRRGSSYNEQFF.

This rearrangement joins TRBV3-1 (or the pseudogene TRBV3-2) to TRBJ2-7; 9 positions agree with TRBD1. The trim removed 3 bases at V and 5 bases at J, leaving 2 bases unmatched. The CDR3 covers 13 residues. Germline CDR1 reads LGHDT; CDR2 reads YNNKEL (reference sequence). This CDR3 reads CASSQGQGHEQYF. The CDR3 region has the DNA TGTGCCAGCAGCCAGGGACAGGGCCACGAGCAGTACTTC.

The chain couples TRBV10-1 to TRBJ2-7; TRBD1 agrees at 7 bases. The CDR3 runs 14 residues. Germline CDR1 WNHNN, CDR2 SYGVQD (reference sequence). With 6 bases clipped from V and 3 bases from J, the junction kept 8 bases outside the gene matches. DNA of the CDR3: TGCGCCAGCAGCCCGCGACAGGGCCTCTACGAGCAGTACTTC. This translates into CASSPRQGLYEQYF.